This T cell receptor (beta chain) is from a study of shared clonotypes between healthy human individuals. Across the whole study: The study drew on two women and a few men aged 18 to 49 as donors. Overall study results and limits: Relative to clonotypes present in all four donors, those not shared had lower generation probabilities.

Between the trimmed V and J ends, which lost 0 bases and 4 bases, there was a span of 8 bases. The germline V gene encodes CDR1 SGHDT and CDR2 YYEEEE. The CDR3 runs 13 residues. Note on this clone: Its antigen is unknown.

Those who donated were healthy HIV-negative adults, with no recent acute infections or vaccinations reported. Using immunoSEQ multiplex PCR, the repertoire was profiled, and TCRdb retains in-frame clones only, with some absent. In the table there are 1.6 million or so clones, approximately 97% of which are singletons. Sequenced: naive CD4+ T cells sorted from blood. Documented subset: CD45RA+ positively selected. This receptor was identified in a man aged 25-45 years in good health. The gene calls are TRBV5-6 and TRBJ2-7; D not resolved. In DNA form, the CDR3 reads TGTGCCAGCAGCTTGGCACCAGCATACGAGCAGTACTTC. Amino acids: CASSLAPAYEQYF.